This T cell receptor beta chain was sequenced for a study of response to subunit inactivated influenza vaccine (dated by TCRdb to about 2018). For context, the study as a whole: Deep quantitative profiling of the T cell receptor repertoire was used in the study to follow responses to a trivalent subunit inactivated influenza vaccine.

The CDR1 and CDR2 encoded by the germline V gene (reference sequence) are MNHEY and SMNVEV. V ends up 7 bases short and J 3 bases short, with an unmatched junction base count of 8. CDR3 length: 15 amino acids, cysteine to phenylalanine. Kept here is only the CDR3 DNA, which spans 45 bases and is read in frame from base 1. Libraries came from RT-PCR. TCRdb shows the sequencer as Illumina HiSeq 2500. Using fastp trimming at Q25 and MiXCR clonotype assembly, TCRdb reanalyzed the public sequencing data and kept in-frame beta chains. A single entry per CDR3 protein holds the most common genes and DNA from its merged rows. The sample contains 650,000 to 800,000 distinct CDR3 sequences, about 15% of them found a single time. The top ten clonotypes cover 6% to 7% of the sample. General study outcomes and caveats: The authors proposed that each seasonal influenza vaccination may bring in only a limited number of new T cells.

This clonotype has a handful of counts. The clone's antigen remains unknown. No per-base quality is available; no much larger clone lies one base away. The rearrangement joined TRBV27 to TRBJ2-2; the junction holds 7 bases that match TRBD2. The sample consisted of PBMCs from blood, taken roughly 2 weeks before vaccination. This receptor was taken from a man in his fifties or sixties who received an inactivated influenza vaccine. Donor details come from another sample of the same person, matched by shared clones. The DNA sequence follows: TGTGCCAGCATTGACCTAGCGGCTCACACCGGGGAGCTGTTTTTT. This gives the protein CASIDLAAHTGELFF.